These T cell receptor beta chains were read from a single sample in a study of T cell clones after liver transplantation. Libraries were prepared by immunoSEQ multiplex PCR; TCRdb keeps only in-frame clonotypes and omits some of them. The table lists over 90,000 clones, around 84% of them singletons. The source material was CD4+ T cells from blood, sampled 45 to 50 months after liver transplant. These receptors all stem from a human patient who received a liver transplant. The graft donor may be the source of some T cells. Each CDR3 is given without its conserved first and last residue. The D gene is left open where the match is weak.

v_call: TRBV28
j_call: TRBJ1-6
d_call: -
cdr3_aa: ASKASSYNSPLH

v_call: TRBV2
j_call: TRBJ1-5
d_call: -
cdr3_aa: ASSLSRGWGNQPQH

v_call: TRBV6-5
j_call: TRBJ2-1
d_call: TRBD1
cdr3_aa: ASSSLWGQGKNEQF

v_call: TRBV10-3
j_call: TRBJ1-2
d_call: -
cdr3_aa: AISRDIYGYT

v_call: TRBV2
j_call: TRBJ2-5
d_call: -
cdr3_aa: ASSVGSGATQY

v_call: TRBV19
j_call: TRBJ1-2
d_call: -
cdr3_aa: ASSFRRQNYGYT

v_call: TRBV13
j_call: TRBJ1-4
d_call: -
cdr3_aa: ASSLGTAATNEKLF

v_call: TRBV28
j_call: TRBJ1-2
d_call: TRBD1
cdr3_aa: ASNTGVYGYT

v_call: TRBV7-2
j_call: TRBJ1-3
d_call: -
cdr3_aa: ASSYSTGFAGNTIY

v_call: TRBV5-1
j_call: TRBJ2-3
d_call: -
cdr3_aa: ASSLAVTATDTQY

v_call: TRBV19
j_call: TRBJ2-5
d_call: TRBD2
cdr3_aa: ASTTLAGGTQY

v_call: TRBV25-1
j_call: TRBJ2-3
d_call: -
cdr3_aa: ASSALGGSSTDTQY

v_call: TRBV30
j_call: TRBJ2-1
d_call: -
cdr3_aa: AWGRNNEQF

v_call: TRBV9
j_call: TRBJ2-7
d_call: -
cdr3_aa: ASSVGRGSYEQY

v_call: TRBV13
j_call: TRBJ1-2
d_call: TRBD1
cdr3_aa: ASSRPDRTPNYGYT

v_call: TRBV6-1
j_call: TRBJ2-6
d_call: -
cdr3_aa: AIGLYSGANVLT

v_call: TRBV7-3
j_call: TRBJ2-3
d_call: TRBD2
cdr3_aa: ASSFDGRNTQY

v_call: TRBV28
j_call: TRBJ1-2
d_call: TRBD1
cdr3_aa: ASSLGQVGIYGYT

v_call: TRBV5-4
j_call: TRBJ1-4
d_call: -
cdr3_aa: ASSLSSISGEKLF

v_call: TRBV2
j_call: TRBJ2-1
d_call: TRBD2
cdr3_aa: ASSEAGLARGNEQF

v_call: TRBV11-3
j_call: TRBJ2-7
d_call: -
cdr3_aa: ASSLGGGIAYEQY

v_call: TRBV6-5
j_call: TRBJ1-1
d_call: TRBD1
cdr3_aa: ASSRQGEAF

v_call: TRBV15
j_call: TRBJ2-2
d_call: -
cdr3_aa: ATSLVGGELF

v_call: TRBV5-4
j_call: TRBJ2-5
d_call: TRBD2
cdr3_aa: ASSLAGAQETQY

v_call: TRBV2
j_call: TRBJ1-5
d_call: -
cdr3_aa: ASSVWQFSNQPQH

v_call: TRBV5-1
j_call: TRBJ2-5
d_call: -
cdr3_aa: ASSLGASQETQY

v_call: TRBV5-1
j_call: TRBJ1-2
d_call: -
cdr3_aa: ASSLGYEGGGYT

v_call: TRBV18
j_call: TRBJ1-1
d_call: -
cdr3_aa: ASSPKAEAF

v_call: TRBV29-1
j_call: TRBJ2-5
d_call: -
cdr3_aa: SVEGELQETQY

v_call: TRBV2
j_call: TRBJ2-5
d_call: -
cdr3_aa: ASSAQLQETQY

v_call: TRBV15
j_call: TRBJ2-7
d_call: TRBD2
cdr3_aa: ATSTTSAVQY

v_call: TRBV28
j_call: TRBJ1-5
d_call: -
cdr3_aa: ASSAGGWSNQPQH

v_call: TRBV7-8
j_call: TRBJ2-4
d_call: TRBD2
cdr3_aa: ASSLSGGAAIAKNIQY

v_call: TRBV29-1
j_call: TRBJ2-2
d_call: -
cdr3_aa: SVEESLHGRTGELF

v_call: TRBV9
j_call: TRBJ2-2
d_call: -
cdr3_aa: ASSVEGFVTGELF

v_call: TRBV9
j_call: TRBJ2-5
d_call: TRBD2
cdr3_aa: ASSVSLRTSGRQETQY

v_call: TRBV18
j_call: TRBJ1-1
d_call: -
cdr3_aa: ASSRGSASNTEAF

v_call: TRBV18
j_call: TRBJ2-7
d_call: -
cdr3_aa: ASSPLPPQAGGGEQY

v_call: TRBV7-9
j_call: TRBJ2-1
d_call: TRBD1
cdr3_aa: ASSRETGANEQF

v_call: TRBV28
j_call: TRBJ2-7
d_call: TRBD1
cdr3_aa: ASSPTGERDEQY

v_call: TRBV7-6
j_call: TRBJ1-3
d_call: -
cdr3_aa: ASSQGSGPFSGNTIY

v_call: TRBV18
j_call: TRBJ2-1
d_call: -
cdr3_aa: ASSPLVSGASSYNEQF

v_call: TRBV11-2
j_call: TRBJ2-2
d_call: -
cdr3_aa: ASSRTRTAGTGELF

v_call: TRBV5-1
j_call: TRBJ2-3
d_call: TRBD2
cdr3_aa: ASSLDGRERITDTQY

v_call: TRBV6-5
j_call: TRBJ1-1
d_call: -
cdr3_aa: ASRPDGKNTEAF

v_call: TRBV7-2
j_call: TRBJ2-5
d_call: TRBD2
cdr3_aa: ASSPKGTSGGRFKTQY

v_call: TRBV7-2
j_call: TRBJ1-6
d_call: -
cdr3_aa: ASSSVRGSPLH

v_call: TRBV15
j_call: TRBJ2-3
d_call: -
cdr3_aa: ATKDESADTQY

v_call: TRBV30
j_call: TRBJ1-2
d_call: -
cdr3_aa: AWTPPRDHGYT

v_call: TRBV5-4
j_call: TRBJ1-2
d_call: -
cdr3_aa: ASSRGGGGYGYT

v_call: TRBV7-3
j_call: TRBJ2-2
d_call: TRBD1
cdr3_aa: ASSSRTGKVGELF